This is a list of T cell receptor beta chains from one sample in a study of cytotoxic CD8 clonotypes in ibrutinib-treated CLL. The data were produced by immunoSEQ multiplex PCR, yet TCRdb's version contains in-frame clones alone and is incomplete. The sample shows over 100,000 clones, 58% of them seen only once. The source material was PBMCs, sampled after 24 months of ibrutinib treatment. The receptor source for this set is a human donor with chronic lymphocytic leukemia. The conserved cysteine and the conserved F or W are not part of the CDR3 here. The D gene is left open where the match is weak. Rows give clone size only sometimes, using once, few, many, or a class for an expanded clone.

size,D,J,length,V,CDR3
.,TRBD1,TRBJ2-7,13,TRBV27,ASSLLRGQGNEQY
few,TRBD1,TRBJ1-2,12,TRBV27,ASRPGQGVGGYT
few,.,TRBJ1-5,12,TRBV6-1,ASSELSSNQPQH
.,.,TRBJ2-2,12,TRBV7-3,ASSIDGNTGELF
.,.,TRBJ2-2,14,TRBV27,ASSLGRGRNTGELF
few,.,TRBJ1-4,10,TRBV2,AGQGLNEKLF
once,.,TRBJ1-6,14,TRBV5-1,ASSLIESSYNSPLH
.,TRBD1,TRBJ1-4,13,TRBV15,ATSRGQVREEKLF
.,TRBD1,TRBJ2-7,14,TRBV5-1,ASSSGTRDRTYEQY
.,.,TRBJ1-1,12,TRBV9,ASSVGVPGESTF
few,TRBD1,TRBJ2-7,14,TRBV27,ASSLSPQGAAYEQY
.,TRBD1,TRBJ2-7,10,TRBV6-1,ATSGQTYEQY
.,.,TRBJ2-7,12,TRBV11-2,ASSLDWASYEQY
.,TRBD1,TRBJ1-2,11,TRBV5-6,ASSPYRGDGYT
.,TRBD1,TRBJ2-5,12,TRBV29-1,SVLTDRGRETQY
few,.,TRBJ2-5,10,TRBV2,ASRGARETQY
.,TRBD1,TRBJ1-2,15,TRBV19,ASSIVGGQGTTHGYT
.,.,TRBJ2-1,9,TRBV9,ASSVDGEQF
.,TRBD1,TRBJ2-7,13,TRBV7-9,ASSSPDRGHYEQY
.,.,TRBJ2-7,11,TRBV27,ASSLREDYEQY
.,.,TRBJ2-3,14,TRBV9,ASSVAGPSRGVTQY
.,.,TRBJ1-1,12,TRBV29-1,SVSQKTANTEAF
.,TRBD1,TRBJ2-5,14,TRBV19,ASSGDFWTGEETQY
few,TRBD1,TRBJ2-1,11,TRBV28,ASRDRERGEQF
.,TRBD1,TRBJ1-6,15,TRBV28,ASTSTGQGGDNSPLH
.,TRBD1,TRBJ2-5,11,TRBV30,AWSLNRGETQY
.,TRBD2,TRBJ2-3,15,TRBV2,ASSLQLAGGSIDTQY
few,.,TRBJ1-1,13,TRBV5-1,ASSQMQLTNTEAF
.,.,TRBJ2-1,11,TRBV6-6,ASSYFGNNEQF
.,.,TRBJ1-4,13,TRBV9,ASSVASLQGEKLF
.,.,TRBJ2-3,13,TRBV7-8,ASMKAELAIDTQY
.,.,TRBJ2-3,12,TRBV18,ASSLGADSGTQY
.,TRBD1,TRBJ1-6,13,TRBV23-1,ASISDRGTNSPLH
.,TRBD2,TRBJ2-7,14,TRBV5-4,ASSWERGRPFYEQY
.,TRBD1,TRBJ1-2,14,TRBV19,ASSSTGTGVSPGYT
few,.,TRBJ1-5,10,TRBV7-2,ASSLQDQPQH
.,TRBD1,TRBJ2-1,13,TRBV2,ASSENRGLYNEQF
.,TRBD1,TRBJ2-2,18,TRBV4-2,ASSRQRQGFGSGYTGELF
.,.,TRBJ1-5,10,TRBV10-1,ASSDSNQPQH
few,.,TRBJ2-3,12,TRBV7-5,ARGRWDQQKTQY
.,.,TRBJ1-2,11,TRBV7-2,ASSLGGGNGYT
.,.,TRBJ1-4,11,TRBV30,AWAGAYNEKLF
.,.,TRBJ1-1,15,TRBV7-2,ASSLVSGQLSGTEAF
few,.,TRBJ1-4,12,TRBV9,ASSAHGSDEKLF
.,.,TRBJ1-4,12,TRBV6-5,ASSDRGINEKLF
few,TRBD2,TRBJ2-5,11,TRBV9,ASSVGLAETQY